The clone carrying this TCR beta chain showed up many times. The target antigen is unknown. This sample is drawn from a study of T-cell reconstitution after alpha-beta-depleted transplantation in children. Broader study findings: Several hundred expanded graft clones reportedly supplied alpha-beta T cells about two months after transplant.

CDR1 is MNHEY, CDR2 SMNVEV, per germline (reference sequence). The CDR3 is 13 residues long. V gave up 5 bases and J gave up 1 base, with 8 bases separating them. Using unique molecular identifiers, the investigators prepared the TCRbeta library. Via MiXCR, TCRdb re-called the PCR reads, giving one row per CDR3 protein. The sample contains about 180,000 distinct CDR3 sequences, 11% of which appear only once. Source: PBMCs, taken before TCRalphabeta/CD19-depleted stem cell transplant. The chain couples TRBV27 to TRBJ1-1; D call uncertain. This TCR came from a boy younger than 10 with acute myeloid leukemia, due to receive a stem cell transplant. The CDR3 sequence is CASSSGPNTEAFF. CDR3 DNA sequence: TGTGCCAGCAGTAGTGGACCGAACACTGAAGCTTTCTTT.